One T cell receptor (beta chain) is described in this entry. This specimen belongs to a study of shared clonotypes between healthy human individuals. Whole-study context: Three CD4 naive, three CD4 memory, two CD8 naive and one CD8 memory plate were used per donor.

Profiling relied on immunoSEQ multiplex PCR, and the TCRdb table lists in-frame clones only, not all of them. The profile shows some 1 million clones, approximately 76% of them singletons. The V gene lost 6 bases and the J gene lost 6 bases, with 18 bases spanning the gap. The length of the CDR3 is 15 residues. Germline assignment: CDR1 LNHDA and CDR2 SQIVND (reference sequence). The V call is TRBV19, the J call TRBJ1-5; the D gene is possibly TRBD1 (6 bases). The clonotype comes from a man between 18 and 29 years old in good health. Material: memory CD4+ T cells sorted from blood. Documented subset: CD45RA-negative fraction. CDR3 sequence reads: CASRREAQGGQPQHF. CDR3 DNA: TGTGCCAGTAGGCGGGAAGCACAGGGCGGTCAGCCCCAGCATTTT.